This T cell receptor beta chain came from a study of tumor and adjacent non-tumor tissue in lung cancer (dated by TCRdb to 2016 to 2019). A note on the overall study: Patients with adenocarcinoma (12), squamous cell carcinoma (2) and small cell lung cancer (1) were included in the cohort. Among the 15 or so patients, ages ranged from about 31 to 76 years, roughly ten were men and 5 were women, and disease was TNM stage I to III. Sequencing produced fewer than 150,000,000 productive TCRbeta reads in total, an average of approximately 3.9 million reads per sample. Using bulk TCRbeta repertoires from approximately 15 lung cancer patients, the study set lung tumor tissue side by side with matched distant non-tumor lung tissue. Fewer than 35 paired specimens, one tumor and one normal lung sample per patient, were profiled by TCRbeta CDR3 sequencing. Study-level results and caveats: Tumor tissue showed significantly higher TCR diversity (inverse Simpson) than normal lung tissue, at about 410 vs 180 (P = 0.0075, Mann-Whitney U test). Younger patients had significantly higher TCR diversity, and higher tumor TCR diversity was associated with shorter overall and disease-free survival. In normal lung, the top 100 clones accounted for a significantly larger cumulative share of the repertoire than in tumor tissue. Because peripheral blood was not sequenced, blood TCRbeta repertoires in the lung cancer patients of the study were not examined. The sequencing platform is not named in the methods, and unique molecular identifiers are not mentioned. The cohort had only 15 or so patients, and the authors noted that larger samples and more detailed clinical data are needed.

Regarding this clonotype: No cognate antigen has been identified for it. Given the absence of the conserved phenylalanine or tryptophan at the CDR3 end, a read error is likely.

The CDR3 sequence runs 15 residues, both termini included. The only DNA kept is the CDR3, 45 bases in frame from the first base. V has 3 bases trimmed and J has 1 base trimmed; junction bases matching no gene number 4. The germline V gene encodes CDR1 DFQATT and CDR2 SNEGSKA (reference sequence). Library prep was done by multiplex PCR. The sequencing machine was an Illumina HiSeq 2500. Following protocols modified from ARM-PCR, the researchers constructed TCRbeta libraries through three rounds of nested PCR with primers (Table S4). Before sequencing, PCR products of 200-500 bp were excised from the gel and purified with the QIAquick gel extraction kit. Under the source paper's analysis protocol: Reads were cleaned using Trimmomatic, were merged into complete CDR3 sequences using FLASH, and were assigned to V(D)J germline segments using MiTCR. Clonal diversity was calculated as the inverse Simpson's index using VDJtools. A read counted as productive if the sequence was in-frame and lacked a premature stop codon. TCRdb reran the public reads through fastp at Q25 and MiXCR, keeping productive beta chains. A single entry per CDR3 protein holds the most common genes and DNA from its merged rows. The V and J calls were determined by TCRdb, not by the authors. The sample profile shows more than 60,000 distinct CDR3 sequences; around 74% of them were found once. The ten largest clones capture roughly 12% of the sample.

Bulk unsorted tissue served as the source for RNA extraction, and RNA quality was assessed using a NanoDrop ND-1000 and an Agilent 2100. Donors were newly diagnosed lung cancer patients admitted for thoracic surgery in China between August and November 2014, without prior chemotherapy. Anyone who had undergone radiotherapy or chemotherapy before, or who had another cancer at the same time, was left out of the study. Surgical tissue pieces of about 1-2.1 cm3 were preserved in RNAlater solution and were kept at -80 degrees C until use. The sequence was collected from a woman between 45 and 60 years old with non-small cell lung cancer. The rearrangement combines TRBV20-1 with TRBJ2-5, with 11 junctional bases fitting TRBD2. Source material: lung tumor tissue. The DNA sequence is given as TGCAGTGCTAGGTTTCTAGCGGGAGGCCAAGAGACCCAGTACTTA. Translated, it reads CSARFLAGGQETQYL.